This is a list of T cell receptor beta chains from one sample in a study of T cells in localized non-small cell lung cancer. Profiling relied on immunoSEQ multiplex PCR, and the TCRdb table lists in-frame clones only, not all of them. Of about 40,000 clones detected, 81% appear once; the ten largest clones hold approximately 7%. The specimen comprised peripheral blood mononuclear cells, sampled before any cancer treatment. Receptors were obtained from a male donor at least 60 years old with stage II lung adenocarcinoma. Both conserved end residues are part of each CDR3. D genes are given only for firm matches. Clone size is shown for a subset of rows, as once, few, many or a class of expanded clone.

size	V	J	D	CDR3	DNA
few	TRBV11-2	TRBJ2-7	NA	CASLGGGHEQYF	TGTGCCAGCCTCGGAGGGGGGCACGAGCAGTACTTC
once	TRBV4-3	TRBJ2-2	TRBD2	CASSQIPPAGGGGELFF	TGCGCCAGCAGCCAAATCCCGCCAGCGGGGGGTGGCGGGGAGCTGTTTTTT
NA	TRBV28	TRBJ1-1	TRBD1	CASSPTGILNTEAFF	TGTGCCAGCAGTCCGACAGGGATCTTGAACACTGAAGCTTTCTTT
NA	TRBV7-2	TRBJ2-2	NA	CASSLQGIANTGELFF	TGTGCCAGCAGCCTACAGGGTATAGCGAACACCGGGGAGCTGTTTTTT
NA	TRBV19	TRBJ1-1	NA	CASSTYAEAFF	TGTGCCAGTAGTACGTATGCTGAAGCTTTCTTT
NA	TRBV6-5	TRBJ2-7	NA	CASGGQRGSYEQYF	TGTGCCAGCGGTGGACAGCGGGGCTCCTACGAGCAGTACTTC
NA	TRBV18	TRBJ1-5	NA	CASSPPGVGHGQPQHF	TGTGCCAGCTCACCACCGGGCGTCGGGCATGGTCAGCCCCAGCATTTT
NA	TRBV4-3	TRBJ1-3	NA	CASSQELGNSGNTIYF	TGCGCCAGCAGCCAAGAACTTGGTAACTCTGGAAACACCATATATTTT
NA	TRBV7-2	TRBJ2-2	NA	CASRRIGTGELFF	TGTGCCAGCAGGAGAATCGGGACCGGGGAGCTGTTTTTT
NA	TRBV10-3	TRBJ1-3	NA	CAISEGVSFSGNTIYF	TGTGCCATCAGTGAGGGGGTCTCATTCTCTGGAAACACCATATATTTT
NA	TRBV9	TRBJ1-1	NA	CASSVVAENTEAFF	TGTGCCAGCAGCGTGGTAGCGGAGAACACTGAAGCTTTCTTT
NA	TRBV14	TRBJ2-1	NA	CASSQLGGETAYNEQFF	TGTGCCAGCAGCCAACTCGGCGGGGAGACCGCCTACAATGAGCAGTTCTTC
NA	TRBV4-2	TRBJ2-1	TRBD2	CASSPSGTRYNEQFF	TGTGCCAGCAGCCCGTCCGGGACTAGATACAATGAGCAGTTCTTC
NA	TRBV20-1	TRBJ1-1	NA	CSARDPRGAFF	TGCAGTGCTAGAGATCCAAGAGGAGCTTTCTTT
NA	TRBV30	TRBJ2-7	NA	CAWSNSQPSYEQYF	TGTGCCTGGTCCAACTCGCAGCCTTCCTACGAGCAGTACTTC
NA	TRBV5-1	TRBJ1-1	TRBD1	CASSLLQGSTEAFF	TGCGCCAGCAGCTTACTACAGGGGTCCACTGAAGCTTTCTTT
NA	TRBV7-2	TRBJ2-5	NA	CASSSHAWTQYF	TGTGCCAGCAGCTCCCACGCTTGGACCCAGTACTTC
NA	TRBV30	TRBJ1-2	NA	CAWSVGQYGYTF	TGTGCCTGGAGTGTAGGACAGTATGGCTACACCTTC
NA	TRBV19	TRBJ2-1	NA	CACSSPGYNEQFF	TGTGCCTGCTCTAGCCCTGGGTACAATGAGCAGTTCTTC
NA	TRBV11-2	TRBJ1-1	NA	CASSRLTGARSTEAFF	TGTGCCAGCAGCCGTTTAACGGGGGCTCGGAGCACTGAAGCTTTCTTT
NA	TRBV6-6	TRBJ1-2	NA	CASESAEDYGYTF	TGTGCCAGCGAGTCGGCGGAGGACTATGGCTACACCTTC
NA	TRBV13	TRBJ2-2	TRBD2	CASSLRLADGELFF	TGTGCCAGCAGCTTGAGACTAGCGGACGGGGAGCTGTTTTTT
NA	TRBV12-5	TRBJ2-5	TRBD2	CASGRGTSGDQETQYF	TGTGCTAGTGGTCGGGGGACTAGCGGGGACCAAGAGACCCAGTACTTC
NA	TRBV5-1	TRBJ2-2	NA	CASTRPPGLDTGELFF	TGCGCCAGCACCCGCCCACCAGGGTTGGACACCGGGGAGCTGTTTTTT
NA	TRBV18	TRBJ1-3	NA	CASSPGRSSGNTIYF	TGTGCCAGCTCCCCAGGACGGAGCTCTGGAAACACCATATATTTT
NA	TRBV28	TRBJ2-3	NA	CASRLPRHKYF	TGTGCCAGCAGGCTACCGAGGCATAAGTATTTT
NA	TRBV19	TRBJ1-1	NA	CASSIQGGTEAFF	TGTGCCAGTAGTATTCAGGGAGGTACTGAAGCTTTCTTT
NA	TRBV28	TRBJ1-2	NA	CASAERTIYGYTF	TGTGCCAGCGCGGAACGGACCATCTATGGCTACACCTTC
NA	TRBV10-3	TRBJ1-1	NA	CAISEGLMRITEAFF	TGTGCCATCAGTGAAGGGTTAATGAGGATCACTGAAGCTTTCTTT